These 2 T cell receptor beta chains came from one sample sequenced in a study of T-cell reconstitution after alpha-beta-depleted transplantation in children. Unique molecular identifiers were incorporated into the prepared TCRbeta library. One entry per CDR3 protein results from TCRdb running MiXCR on the PCR reads. In the table there are approximately 1,000,000 distinct CDR3 sequences, roughly 29% of which are singletons. Sequenced here: PBMCs, mostly from graft donor cells, sampled 360 days after TCRalphabeta/CD19-depleted stem cell transplant. These receptors were taken from a boy under three years old who had a stem cell transplant for SCID, so the T cells may come from the graft donor.

The V gene is TRBV7-9, the J gene TRBJ2-7; D might be TRBD1 (5 bases). Between the trimmed V and J ends, which lost 1 base and 5 bases, there was a span of 12 bases. The CDR3 is made up of 14 amino acids. In germline, CDR1 is SEHNR, CDR2 FQNEAQ (reference sequence). The CDR3 DNA reads TGTGCCAGCAGCTTAGGTTTGGGGCCCGACGAGCAGTACTTC. Translation: CASSLGLGPDEQYF. Full variable domain (remainder filled in from reference TRBV7-9 and TRBJ2-7): DTGVSQNPRHKITKRGQNVTFRCDPISEHNRLYWYRQTLGQGPEFLTYFQNEAQLEKSRLLSDRFSAERPKGSFSTLEIQRTEQGDSAMYLCASSLGLGPDEQYFGPGTRLTVT.

The gene calls are TRBV5-1 and TRBJ2-1, with 9 bases lining up with TRBD2. V trimming: 4 bases; J trimming: 4 bases; junction bases outside the gene matches: 3. The CDR3 length is 14 residues. Per germline, CDR1 SGHRS and CDR2 YFSETQ. The CDR3 DNA sequence: TGCGCCAGCAGCGGCGGGGGGGATTACAATGAGCAGTTCTTC. This encodes CASSGGGDYNEQFF. Drawing the rest from reference TRBV5-1 and TRBJ2-1, the complete variable domain is KAGVTQTPRYLIKTRGQQVTLSCSPISGHRSVSWYQQTPGQGLQFLFEYFSETQRNKGNFPGRFSGRQFSNSRSEMNVSTLELGDSALYLCASSGGGDYNEQFFGPGTRLTVL.